This entry lists 11 T cell receptor beta chains sequenced from one sample in a study of cytomegalovirus exposure and HLA in healthy donors. Primers for the PCR totalled 60 Vbeta and 13 Jbeta. Method: immunoSEQ multiplex PCR; TCRdb's copy keeps in-frame clones and lacks some. The repertoire includes around 300,000 clones, approximately 90% of them detected once, and roughly 2.3% sits in the top ten. Sample: PBMCs. Source of these receptors: a woman aged 18-35 years in good health and CMV-seronegative.

V usage is TRBV6-5 and J usage is TRBJ1-2; no clear D. This CDR3 is 13 amino acids long. Deletions cut 2 bases from V and 3 bases from J, with 7 bases between. Germline loops: CDR1 MNHEY, CDR2 SVGAGI. For the CDR3, the DNA is TGTGCCAGCAGTTACAACAGAGACTATGGCTACACCTTC. It is translated as CASSYNRDYGYTF.

This clone occurred a few times. The rearrangement links TRBV5-6 to TRBJ2-7; D unresolved. Trimming pared 2 bases from V and 3 bases from J, leaving 9 bases between. Germline assignment: CDR1 SGHDT and CDR2 YYEEEE. This CDR3 comprises 13 residues. In DNA form, the CDR3 reads TGTGCCAGCAGCTTTACAGCCAGCTACGAGCAGTACTTC. It encodes CASSFTASYEQYF.

This chain connects TRBV19 to TRBJ2-5, with 7 bases fitting TRBD1. Germline V gene sequence: CDR1 LNHDA, CDR2 SQIVND (reference sequence). Trimming removed 4 bases from V and 4 bases from J; junction bases left unmatched: 3. This CDR3 comprises 13 residues. The chain's CDR3 is CASSTTGAETQYF. The DNA for the CDR3 is TGTGCCAGTAGTACCACAGGGGCAGAGACCCAGTACTTC.

This rearrangement joins TRBV10-3 to TRBJ1-2; D uncertain. V was clipped by 10 bases and J by 6 bases, with 18 bases between them. CDR3 length: 13 amino acids. Per the germline V gene, CDR1 is ENHRY and CDR2 is SYGVKD. The CDR3 region has the DNA TGTGCCAACTCGGAGGGCGGGCTGGATGGCTACACCTTC. Translating gives CANSEGGLDGYTF.

The chain recombines TRBV11-1 with TRBJ2-5; D is uncertain. With 1 base removed from V and 10 bases from J, the gap between germline ends came to 7 bases. Germline CDR1 and CDR2: SGHAT and FQDESV (reference sequence). This CDR3 has 11 residues. CDR3 residues: CASSLGPIQYF. The CDR3 nucleotides read TGTGCCAGCAGCTTAGGGCCCATCCAGTACTTC.

The rearrangement joins TRBV11-1 to TRBJ2-7; 15 nucleotides agree with TRBD2. V gave up 5 bases and J gave up 0 bases; unmatched junction bases: 8. The CDR3 has 18 amino acids. Looked up from germline, CDR1 is SGHAT and CDR2 is FQDESV (reference sequence). The CDR3 loop is CASSPGLAGGRSSYEQYF. In nucleotides, the CDR3 is TGTGCCAGCAGCCCCGGACTAGCGGGGGGGCGAAGCTCCTACGAGCAGTACTTC.

The J gene is TRBJ2-1, the V gene TRBV5-1, with 10 positions matching TRBD2. The CDR3 sequence is 18 residues long. J was trimmed by 0 bases and V by 3 bases; bases with no gene match: 9. Germline V gene lookup returns CDR1 SGHRS and CDR2 YFSETQ. This CDR3 is CASSSWGSGGSSYNEQFF. CDR3 in DNA: TGCGCCAGCAGCTCATGGGGTAGCGGGGGGAGCTCCTACAATGAGCAGTTCTTC. Together with reference TRBV5-1 and TRBJ2-1, the CDR3 gives the full variable domain: KAGVTQTPRYLIKTRGQQVTLSCSPISGHRSVSWYQQTPGQGLQFLFEYFSETQRNKGNFPGRFSGRQFSNSRSEMNVSTLELGDSALYLCASSSWGSGGSSYNEQFFGPGTRLTVL.

The chain links TRBV5-1 to TRBJ1-6; the D gene is possibly TRBD1 (6 bases). The CDR3 covers 15 residues. V lost 0 bases and J 6 bases, leaving 10 bases between the germline ends. CDR1 and CDR2 from the germline V gene are SGHRS and YFSETQ. CDR3 bases: TGCGCCAGCAGCTTGGAACAGGGTTTTAATTCACCCCTCCACTTT. Amino acid sequence: CASSLEQGFNSPLHF.

CDR3 DNA sequence: TGTGCCAGCTCACCACCCCGGGCTAGCGGGGTAGCCTACGAGCAGTACTTC. This sequence encodes CASSPPRASGVAYEQYF. This sequence joins TRBV18 and TRBJ2-7, with 9 bases identical to TRBD2. Unmatched junction bases numbered 8, after V lost 0 bases and J lost 2 bases. Germline CDR1 reads KGHSH; CDR2 reads LQKENI. The CDR3 loop spans 17 amino acids.

The gene calls are TRBV28 and TRBJ2-5; tentative D call: TRBD1 (6 bases). Germline V gives CDR1 MDHEN, CDR2 SYDVKM. V lost 3 bases and J 0 bases, leaving 8 bases between the germline ends. The CDR3 runs to 14 residues. The CDR3 sequence: CASSLRGNQETQYF. Written as DNA, the CDR3 is TGTGCCAGCAGTTTGAGGGGGAACCAAGAGACCCAGTACTTC. Variable domain in full (rest from reference TRBV28 and TRBJ2-5): DVKVTQSSRYLVKRTGEKVFLECVQDMDHENMFWYRQDPGLGLRLIYFSYDVKMKEKGDIPEGYSVSREKKERFSLILESASTNQTSMYLCASSLRGNQETQYFGPGTRLLVL.

The V and J genes are TRBV19 and TRBJ2-7; D perhaps matches TRBD1 (5 bases). Looked up from germline, CDR1 is LNHDA and CDR2 is SQIVND (reference sequence). V was shortened by 3 bases and J by 0 bases, with 6 bases between the two germline ends. CDR3 size: 13 residues. The CDR3 region is CASSMTDSYEQYF. The CDR3 DNA is TGTGCCAGTAGTATGACAGACTCCTACGAGCAGTACTTC.